Below, 30 T cell receptor beta chains from the same sample are listed, as sequenced in a study of blood T cell repertoires in COVID-19. Sequencing was performed with immunoSEQ multiplex PCR; in TCRdb, only in-frame clones are kept and a portion is missing. The data show 90,000 to 120,000 clones, about nine tenths seen once. The source material was peripheral blood. The receptor set was obtained from a man aged 45-65 years with active or convalescent COVID-19.

This chain connects TRBV6-5 to TRBJ1-3; D perhaps matches TRBD1 (5 bases). Germline assignment: CDR1 MNHEY and CDR2 SVGAGI. The germline V and J ends were trimmed by 7 bases and 1 base, with 8 bases remaining between them. The length of the CDR3 is 13 residues. CDR3 nucleotides: TGTGCCAGCACCCGGGGGTCTGGAAACACCATATATTTT. As protein: CASTRGSGNTIYF.

The chain links TRBV7-9 to TRBJ2-7; D gene unclear. This CDR3 has 13 residues. Germline V gives CDR1 SEHNR, CDR2 FQNEAQ (reference sequence). Trimming stripped 5 bases from V and 3 bases from J, with 11 bases between. This chain's CDR3 is CASSPFEVYEQYF. The CDR3 DNA reads as TGTGCCAGCAGCCCGTTTGAGGTCTACGAGCAGTACTTC.

The chain couples TRBV19 to TRBJ2-3, with 13 bases fitting TRBD2. CDR3 size: 17 residues. V gave up 2 bases and J gave up 3 bases; unmatched junction bases: 5. The germline V gene encodes CDR1 LNHDA and CDR2 SQIVND (reference sequence). As DNA, the CDR3 is TGTGCCAGTAGTATAACTAGCGGGAGGGCCGTGACAGATACGCAGTATTTT. Amino acid sequence: CASSITSGRAVTDTQYF. Combining the CDR3 with reference TRBV19 and TRBJ2-3 gives the whole variable domain DGGITQSPKYLFRKEGQNVTLSCEQNLNHDAMYWYRQDPGQGLRLIYYSQIVNDFQKGDIAEGYSVSREKKESFPLTVTSAQKNPTAFYLCASSITSGRAVTDTQYFGPGTRLTVL.

V and J are TRBV29-1 and TRBJ2-1; 8 nucleotides agree with TRBD2. Trimming at V came to 7 bases and at J to 4 bases, leaving 9 bases not matched to a gene. The CDR3 runs 14 residues. Germline loops: CDR1 SQVTM, CDR2 ANQGSEA. CDR3 sequence (DNA): TGCAGCGCCTCTACGGGCGGGGGGTACAATGAGCAGTTCTTC. Translating it yields CSASTGGGYNEQFF.

The chain is built from TRBV7-2 and TRBJ2-7; D gene unclear. Germline V gives CDR1 SGHTA, CDR2 FQGNSA. There are 13 residues in the CDR3. V lost 3 bases and J 3 bases, leaving 9 bases between the germline ends. The chain's CDR3 is CASSFDTYYEQYF. CDR3 DNA: TGTGCCAGCAGCTTCGACACTTACTACGAGCAGTACTTC.

This clone was found once. V and J are TRBV5-1 and TRBJ1-5; no definite D call. CDR1 and CDR2 (germline): SGHRS, YFSETQ. The CDR3 is made up of 14 amino acids. V was cut by 0 bases and J by 4 bases, with 8 bases left in between. CDR3 amino acids: CASSLEPGNQPQHF. In DNA form, the CDR3 reads TGCGCCAGCAGCTTGGAGCCGGGAAATCAGCCCCAGCATTTT.

The chain links TRBV6-5 to TRBJ2-7; 14 nucleotides match TRBD2. Trimming took 4 bases from V and 8 from J; bases not matched to a gene: 7. This CDR3 contains 15 residues. Looked up from germline, CDR1 is MNHEY and CDR2 is SVGAGI. CDR3 coding DNA: TGTGCCAGCAGTTCCTCCGGGACTAGCGGGAGTAAGCAGTACTTC. Its protein product is CASSSSGTSGSKQYF.

This clone was seen more than once but under ten times. The J gene is TRBJ2-1, the V gene TRBV19; 7 nucleotides align to TRBD2. The CDR3 is 14 amino acids. The V and J ends lost 3 bases and 5 bases, in that order; junction bases with no gene match: 4. Germline V lookup: CDR1 LNHDA, CDR2 SQIVND (reference sequence). The CDR3 DNA reads TGTGCCAGTAGTATGTCTAGCGGCGACAATGAGCAGTTCTTC. Translated: CASSMSSGDNEQFF. Full variable domain (rest looked up from reference TRBV19 and TRBJ2-1): DGGITQSPKYLFRKEGQNVTLSCEQNLNHDAMYWYRQDPGQGLRLIYYSQIVNDFQKGDIAEGYSVSREKKESFPLTVTSAQKNPTAFYLCASSMSSGDNEQFFGPGTRLTVL.

The rearrangement uses TRBV7-9 and TRBJ1-3; no firm D call. The CDR3 loop spans 15 amino acids. Between the trimmed V and J ends, which lost 5 bases and 0 bases, there was a span of 11 bases. Germline CDR1 and CDR2: SEHNR and FQNEAQ (reference sequence). Here the CDR3 reads CASSPSRTSGNTIYF. The CDR3 coding sequence is TGTGCCAGCAGCCCGTCGCGAACCTCTGGAAACACCATATATTTT.

The chain recombines TRBV19 with TRBJ1-2; 9 nucleotides line up with TRBD1. J lost 4 bases, V lost 6 bases, and 9 bases had no gene match. The germline CDR1 and CDR2 sequences are LNHDA and SQIVND (reference sequence). This CDR3 has 15 amino acids. The CDR3 nucleotides are TGTGCCAGTAGCCCGAGGGACAGGGAGGGCTATGGCTACACCTTC. It specifies CASSPRDREGYGYTF.

The rearrangement uses TRBV19 and TRBJ2-5; D is unclear. Germline V lookup: CDR1 LNHDA, CDR2 SQIVND (reference sequence). The CDR3 spans 15 residues. V shed 1 base and J shed 1 base, with 10 bases lying between them. The CDR3 is CASSIASQPQETQYF. CDR3 nucleotide sequence: TGTGCCAGTAGTATAGCGTCACAACCCCAAGAGACCCAGTACTTC.

This rearrangement joins TRBV3-1 (or the pseudogene TRBV3-2) to TRBJ2-5; TRBD2 is a possible D gene (5 bases). The CDR3 loop spans 14 amino acids. Germline V gene sequence: CDR1 LGHDT, CDR2 YNNKEL (reference sequence). Trimming pared 1 base from V and 5 bases from J, leaving 11 bases between. CDR3 loop: CASSQAGRAETQYF. The CDR3 DNA follows: TGTGCCAGCAGCCAAGCGGGAAGGGCGGAGACCCAGTACTTC.

The V gene is TRBV25-1, the J gene TRBJ2-7, with D possibly matching TRBD1 (6 bases). Trimming stripped 1 base from V and 9 bases from J, with 16 bases between. The CDR3 loop spans 14 amino acids. CDR1 is MGHDK, CDR2 SYGVNS, per germline. CDR3 residues: CASSESMDSKRQYF. CDR3 nucleotide sequence: TGTGCCAGCAGTGAATCGATGGACAGCAAAAGGCAGTACTTC.

This CDR3 reads CAWSSTGQMRTYEQYF. For the CDR3, the DNA is TGTGCCTGGAGTTCAACGGGACAGATGAGGACTTACGAGCAGTACTTC. V gene TRBV30 combines with J gene TRBJ2-7; the match to TRBD1 covers 7 bases. This CDR3 is built from 16 residues. V was clipped by 2 bases and J by 4 bases; unmatched bases: 14. Germline lookup yields CDR1 GTSNPN and CDR2 SVGIG (reference sequence).

This chain's CDR3 is CASSYRGVYGYTF. The CDR3 region has the DNA TGTGCCAGCAGCTACAGGGGAGTCTATGGCTACACCTTC. V usage is TRBV5-5 and J usage is TRBJ1-2, with TRBD1 identical over 7 bases. The CDR3 loop spans 13 amino acids. Germline-derived CDR1 and CDR2 are SGHKS and YYEKEE (reference sequence). V gave up 3 bases and J gave up 4 bases; unmatched junction bases: 3.

CDR3 coding DNA: TGTGCCAGTAGTATAGCAGGGATCGGGAGCGGGAGCTGGTACGAGCAGTACTTC. This gives the protein CASSIAGIGSGSWYEQYF. V is TRBV19 and J is TRBJ2-7; TRBD2 matches 8 bases. Trimming took 1 base from V and 4 from J; bases not matched to a gene: 15. Germline-derived CDR1 and CDR2 are LNHDA and SQIVND (reference sequence). There are 18 residues in the CDR3. Full variable domain (outside the CDR3, taken from reference TRBV19 and TRBJ2-7): DGGITQSPKYLFRKEGQNVTLSCEQNLNHDAMYWYRQDPGQGLRLIYYSQIVNDFQKGDIAEGYSVSREKKESFPLTVTSAQKNPTAFYLCASSIAGIGSGSWYEQYFGPGTRLTVT.

The genes are TRBV14 and TRBJ2-1, with 12 bases matching TRBD2. From germline, CDR1 is SGHDN and CDR2 FVKESK. V trimming: 1 base; J trimming: 1 base; junction bases outside the gene matches: 8. The CDR3 extends over 19 amino acids. DNA of the CDR3: TGTGCCAGCAGCCAAGCCGGACTAGCGGGGTACTTTTCCTACAATGAGCAGTTCTTC. Protein sequence: CASSQAGLAGYFSYNEQFF.

The gene calls are TRBV28 and TRBJ1-5, with 7 bases lining up with TRBD1. CDR3 length: 16 amino acids. The J segment lost 5 bases and the V segment lost 6 bases, leaving 13 bases of the junction unmatched. The germline V gene encodes CDR1 MDHEN and CDR2 SYDVKM. The CDR3 DNA sequence: TGTGCCAGCAGCCCCTTCGAAGGGGGCGGGTATCAGCCCCAGCATTTT. Protein: CASSPFEGGGYQPQHF.

The chain recombines TRBV14 with TRBJ2-7; TRBD2 aligns across 10 bases. With 2 bases clipped from V and 2 bases from J, the junction kept 12 bases outside the gene matches. CDR1 SGHDN and CDR2 FVKESK come from the germline V gene. This CDR3 has 18 amino acids. The CDR3 protein is CASSQLAPGLAGAYEQYF. As DNA, the CDR3 is TGTGCCAGCAGCCAACTGGCTCCTGGGCTAGCGGGAGCCTACGAGCAGTACTTC.

The chain uses TRBV4-3 and TRBJ2-6, with D possibly TRBD1 on 6 matching bases. The V gene's germline CDR1 is LGHNA and CDR2 YSLEER. The CDR3 loop spans 16 amino acids. V lost 5 bases, J lost 0 bases, and 11 bases lay in between. Written as DNA, the CDR3 is TGCGCCAGCAGCGGGGGCGTGAGCTCTGGGGCCAACGTCCTGACTTTC. It specifies CASSGGVSSGANVLTF.

V is TRBV9 and J is TRBJ1-2; D may be TRBD1 (6 bases). CDR1 SGDLS and CDR2 YYNGEE come from the germline V gene. V lost 0 bases and J 8 bases, leaving 11 bases between the germline ends. This CDR3 is 13 amino acids long. The CDR3 spells CASSVEGRGGYTF. CDR3 nucleotides: TGTGCCAGCAGCGTAGAAGGAAGGGGGGGCTACACCTTC.

The chain couples TRBV28 to TRBJ1-2, with TRBD1 identical over 7 bases. The CDR3 consists of 15 residues. Looked up from germline, CDR1 is MDHEN and CDR2 is SYDVKM. Germline trimming cut 2 bases from V and 4 bases from J; bases unmatched to any gene: 7. CDR3 residues: CASSLAETGIYGYTF. CDR3 nucleotides: TGTGCCAGCAGTTTAGCGGAGACAGGGATCTATGGCTACACCTTC.

This CDR3 reads CARSQGYTF. CDR3 sequence (DNA): TGTGCCCGGTCACAGGGTTACACCTTC. This chain uses TRBV28 with TRBJ1-2; tentative D call: TRBD1 (6 bases). The CDR3 is 9 amino acids. Germline assignment: CDR1 MDHEN and CDR2 SYDVKM. Trimming left V 11 bases short and J 11 bases short, with 12 bases between.

The DNA of the CDR3 is TGTGCCAGCAGTCTCCATCGGGGGGGATCGACAGGATACACTGAAGCTTTCTTT. Amino acid sequence: CASSLHRGGSTGYTEAFF. The genes are TRBV28 and TRBJ1-1; maybe TRBD1 (6 bases). CDR1 MDHEN and CDR2 SYDVKM come from the germline V gene. The CDR3 sequence is 18 residues long. V was pared by 5 bases and J by 3 bases, with 25 bases between.

This clone was found a few times. The V call is TRBV7-9, the J call TRBJ1-4, with D tentatively TRBD1 (5 bases). V was trimmed by 6 bases and J by 5 bases, leaving 10 bases between them. Germline V gene lookup returns CDR1 SEHNR and CDR2 FQNEAQ (reference sequence). The CDR3 is made up of 13 amino acids. The CDR3 region is CASRQDGNEKLFF. CDR3 bases: TGTGCCAGCAGACAGGACGGGAATGAAAAACTGTTTTTT.

CDR3 protein: CAISTDREAEAFF. CDR3 in DNA: TGTGCCATCAGTACGGACAGGGAGGCTGAAGCTTTCTTT. The chain recombines TRBV10-3 with TRBJ1-1, with 8 bases identical to TRBD1. Germline trimming cut 5 bases from V and 6 bases from J; bases unmatched to any gene: 5. The germline gives CDR1 ENHRY, CDR2 SYGVKD. The CDR3 sequence is 13 residues long.

The rearrangement links TRBV7-2 to TRBJ2-3; TRBD1 aligns across 10 bases. With V trimmed by 1 base and J by 7 bases, 5 bases remained unmatched. CDR1 SGHTA and CDR2 FQGNSA come from the germline V gene. The CDR3 runs to 15 residues. CDR3 nucleotides: TGTGCCAGCAGCTTAGGTAGGGACAGGGGCCATACGCAGTATTTT. Translation: CASSLGRDRGHTQYF.

The chain has TRBV15 and TRBJ1-5; weak D call: TRBD1 (5 bases). V was trimmed by 1 base and J by 5 bases, leaving 21 bases between them. The germline V gene has CDR1 LNHNV and CDR2 YYDKDF (reference sequence). The CDR3 contains 18 residues. The CDR3 sequence: CATSRVWTPQKPHQPQHF. In nucleotides, the CDR3 is TGTGCCACCAGCAGAGTGTGGACACCCCAAAAGCCGCATCAGCCCCAGCATTTT.

The table lists this clone with a count of one. The gene calls are TRBV6-2 or TRBV6-3 and TRBJ2-1, with D unclear. CDR1 is MNHEY and CDR2 is SVGEGT in the germline V gene. V was pared by 0 bases and J by 10 bases, with 10 bases between. CDR3 length equals 13 residues. This CDR3 reads CASSYSPRPEQFF. The CDR3 nucleotides read TGTGCCAGCAGTTACTCGCCGCGCCCCGAGCAGTTCTTC.

The chain carries TRBV4-1 and TRBJ2-1, with 11 bases lining up with TRBD2. CDR3 length equals 18 residues. Looked up from germline, CDR1 is MGHRA and CDR2 is YSYEKL. V was clipped by 2 bases and J by 10 bases; unmatched bases: 16. CDR3 DNA sequence: TGCGCCAGCAGCCAATACCCCGCCGGGACTAGCGGCATTTTAGAGCAGTTCTTC. This encodes CASSQYPAGTSGILEQFF.